This is a list of T cell receptor beta chains from one sample in a study of CD8+ T cells in alopecia areata. Profiling relied on immunoSEQ multiplex PCR, and the TCRdb table lists in-frame clones only, not all of them. The sample has 150,000 to 250,000 clones, 50% to 60% seen once. The sample here was CD4+ T cells sorted from blood, taken at week 4, from a patient treated with tofacitinib. The receptor set was obtained from a human donor with alopecia areata. The CDR3 runs from the conserved cysteine through the conserved F or W. A D gene is named only where the DNA matches it firmly. Expanded clones get a size class; other rows say once, few or many, or leave the size out.

len	v_gene	d_gene	abundance	j_gene	CDR3nt	CDR3aa
13	TRBV29-1	TRBD1	NA	TRBJ2-7	TGCAGCGTCCGGACAGGGGCACTCTACGAGCAGTACTTC	CSVRTGALYEQYF
15	TRBV29-1	NA	NA	TRBJ1-2	TGCAGCGTTGAATGGCGCGACGGGATCAACTATGGCTACACCTTC	CSVEWRDGINYGYTF
13	TRBV9	NA	NA	TRBJ2-5	TGTGCCAGCAGCGTCGGGATGGAAGAGACCCAGTACTTC	CASSVGMEETQYF
11	TRBV29-1	NA	few	TRBJ2-7	TGCAGCGTTGAACGGGGGCGCGAGCAGTACTTC	CSVERGREQYF
16	TRBV25-1	NA	NA	TRBJ2-5	TGTGCCAGCAGTGAATATGGCCCAGCCGATCAAGAGACCCAGTACTTC	CASSEYGPADQETQYF
13	TRBV7-2	NA	many	TRBJ2-5	TGTGCCAGCAGCTTATCACTAGGAGAGACCCAGTACTTC	CASSLSLGETQYF
14	TRBV29-1	NA	NA	TRBJ1-2	TGCAGCGTTGACGGCCAGGGGTCGGACTATGGCTACACCTTC	CSVDGQGSDYGYTF
14	TRBV29-1	NA	NA	TRBJ2-2	TGCAGCGTCATGAGGGTCACGGGGACCGGGGAGCTGTTTTTT	CSVMRVTGTGELFF
15	TRBV7-3	TRBD1	NA	TRBJ1-2	TGTGCCAGCAGCTCGCCGGGACAGGAAGGCTATGGCTACACCTTC	CASSSPGQEGYGYTF
16	TRBV28	NA	few	TRBJ1-5	TGTGCCAGCAGATACTGGACAATCGATGGCAATCAGCCCCAGCATTTT	CASRYWTIDGNQPQHF
14	TRBV29-1	NA	NA	TRBJ1-1	TGCAGCGTTGAAGTAAGGGGTTTGAACACTGAAGCTTTCTTT	CSVEVRGLNTEAFF
17	TRBV30	NA	NA	TRBJ2-1	TGTGCCTGGAGTCAAGACCAGTCTTTCCCCTCCTACAATGAGCAGTTCTTC	CAWSQDQSFPSYNEQFF
13	TRBV28	TRBD1	NA	TRBJ1-2	TGTGCATCAGGATCGGGACAGAAATATGGCTACACCTTC	CASGSGQKYGYTF
13	TRBV29-1	TRBD2	NA	TRBJ2-7	TGCAGCGGCTTACTAGCGGGGGGCCCCGAGCAGTACTTC	CSGLLAGGPEQYF
13	TRBV29-1	NA	NA	TRBJ1-1	TGCAGCGTTGCGGTAGGGGGAAACACTGAAGCTTTCTTT	CSVAVGGNTEAFF
12	TRBV29-1	NA	few	TRBJ1-2	TGCAGCGTTGAACGGGGGCCCTTTGGCTACACCTTC	CSVERGPFGYTF
13	TRBV6-1	TRBD2	NA	TRBJ2-1	TGTGCCAGTCTAGCGGGGGGACACAATGAGCAGTTCTTC	CASLAGGHNEQFF
15	TRBV18	NA	NA	TRBJ2-1	TGTGCCAGCTCACCCTTGACGGTCTCCTACAATGAGCAGTTCTTC	CASSPLTVSYNEQFF
14	TRBV5-1	NA	few	TRBJ2-1	TGCGCCAGCAGCTCACAGGGTTCCTACAATGAGCAGTTCTTC	CASSSQGSYNEQFF
13	TRBV19	NA	few	TRBJ1-4	TGTGCCAGTAGTCTACATGCTTATGAAAAACTGTTTTTT	CASSLHAYEKLFF
12	TRBV29-1	NA	once	TRBJ2-3	TGCAGCGTTGAGGTCAGGGTAGATACGCAGTATTTT	CSVEVRVDTQYF
16	TRBV9	TRBD1	NA	TRBJ1-1	TGTGCCAGCAGCGTCGGGCCAGGGGGTATGAACACTGAAGCTTTCTTT	CASSVGPGGMNTEAFF
14	TRBV5-1	NA	NA	TRBJ1-1	TGCGCCAGCAGCTTGGGAACCAGGAGCACTGAAGCTTTCTTT	CASSLGTRSTEAFF
18	TRBV30	TRBD2	NA	TRBJ2-5	TGTGCCTGGAGTGTACAGAGCGGGGGGGCAAGACCTAAAGAGACCCAGTACTTC	CAWSVQSGGARPKETQYF
16	TRBV7-9	NA	NA	TRBJ1-6	TGTGCCAGCAGCTCGCCACGGGTGGGATTTAATTCACCCCTCCACTTT	CASSSPRVGFNSPLHF
19	TRBV19	NA	NA	TRBJ2-6	TGTGCCAGTAGTCATAGGGGTCAAACGGTAGTGGCTGGGGCCAACGTCCTGACTTTC	CASSHRGQTVVAGANVLTF
12	TRBV27	NA	NA	TRBJ2-1	TGTGCCAGCAGTTTATCGGGCAGGGACCAGTTCTTC	CASSLSGRDQFF
15	TRBV2	NA	NA	TRBJ2-7	TGTGCCAGCAGTGAAGGTGGAGGGGGCTCCTACGAGCAGTACTTC	CASSEGGGGSYEQYF
17	TRBV25-1	TRBD1	NA	TRBJ1-2	TGTGCCAGCAGTGAATGGACAGGGGCAAGTTGGAACTATGGCTACACCTTC	CASSEWTGASWNYGYTF
14	TRBV23-1	NA	few	TRBJ1-5	TGCGCCAGAAATACAGGGAGTTGGCGACAGCCCCAGCATTTT	CARNTGSWRQPQHF
13	TRBV30	TRBD1	NA	TRBJ1-2	TGTGCCTGGAGTGTACGACCAGGGGGTGGCTACACCTTC	CAWSVRPGGGYTF
12	TRBV9	NA	NA	TRBJ1-1	TGTGCCAGCAGCCTTCGGGGGGACAAAGCTTTCTTT	CASSLRGDKAFF
12	TRBV29-1	NA	few	TRBJ1-5	TGCAGCGTTAAGGGTAGCAATCAGCCCCAGCATTTT	CSVKGSNQPQHF
16	TRBV7-2	TRBD2	NA	TRBJ2-5	TGTGCCAGCAGCTTAGGGTTAGCGGGGGGAACAGAGACCCAGTACTTC	CASSLGLAGGTETQYF
15	TRBV6-5	NA	few	TRBJ1-6	TGTGCCAGCAGTTACTCAGTCAGGGGTAATTCACCCCTCCACTTT	CASSYSVRGNSPLHF